The 18 T cell receptor beta chains below come from one sample, sequenced in a study of cytomegalovirus exposure and HLA in healthy donors. With 60 Vbeta and 13 Jbeta primers, the PCR was carried out. Here immunoSEQ multiplex PCR was the method, and the copy in TCRdb shows in-frame clones only, minus some. The sample holds roughly 120,000 clones, more than 60% seen once. The sequenced material came from PBMCs. Receptors were obtained from a woman aged 35 to 49 in good health and CMV-seropositive.

On this clone: One end of the junction is discordant with germline, which a read error may explain. The CDR3 nucleotides read TGTACCAGCAGCTTTGAGGACCGACTAGCGGGAGGGCACAATGAGCAGTTCTTC. It specifies CTSSFEDRLAGGHNEQFF. The chain has TRBV2 and TRBJ2-1; 14 nucleotides match TRBD2. Germline V gene data show CDR1 as SNHLY and CDR2 as FYNNEI. This CDR3 is built from 18 residues.

The J gene is TRBJ2-2, the V gene TRBV6-5; 10 bases are a match to TRBD1. Germline values: CDR1 MNHEY, CDR2 SVGAGI. Trimming cost V 5 bases and J 2 bases; bases outside gene matches: 2. This CDR3 has 15 amino acids. DNA of the CDR3: TGTGCCAGCAGTGGGACAGGGGTCAACACCGGGGAGCTGTTTTTT. Translated, it gives CASSGTGVNTGELFF.

J is TRBJ2-3 and V is TRBV30, with 8 bases aligning to TRBD2. The J segment lost 6 bases and the V segment lost 2 bases, leaving 10 bases of the junction unmatched. The CDR3 extends over 15 amino acids. Germline V lookup: CDR1 GTSNPN, CDR2 SVGIG (reference sequence). CDR3 DNA: TGTGCCTGGAGTCGACTAGCGTCCCAGGTCGATACGCAGTATTTT. It specifies CAWSRLASQVDTQYF.

The rearrangement joins TRBV29-1 to TRBJ1-1; D is unresolved. Germline V CDR1 and CDR2: SQVTM, ANQGSEA. CDR3 length: 13 residues. The germline V and J ends were trimmed by 4 bases and 0 bases, with 9 bases remaining between them. This CDR3 is CSVAYVLNTEAFF. CDR3 sequence (DNA): TGCAGCGTTGCCTATGTTTTGAACACTGAAGCTTTCTTT.

This rearrangement joins TRBV2 to TRBJ2-1; 9 nucleotides line up with TRBD2. The junction had 6 bases not matched to a gene; V was cut back by 6 bases and J by 0 bases. This CDR3 has 16 residues. Per the germline V gene, CDR1 is SNHLY and CDR2 is FYNNEI. CDR3 in DNA: TGTGCCAGCAGACAGACTAGCGGAAGCTCCTACAATGAGCAGTTCTTC. Protein: CASRQTSGSSYNEQFF.

The chain uses TRBV19 and TRBJ1-4; D not certain. Looked up from germline, CDR1 is LNHDA and CDR2 is SQIVND (reference sequence). V dropped 1 base and J dropped 5 bases, with 5 bases sitting between them. This CDR3 comprises 13 residues. The CDR3 region is CASSIGANEKLFF. The CDR3 bases are TGTGCCAGTAGTATAGGGGCGAATGAAAAACTGTTTTTT. Full variable domain (remainder filled in from reference TRBV19 and TRBJ1-4): DGGITQSPKYLFRKEGQNVTLSCEQNLNHDAMYWYRQDPGQGLRLIYYSQIVNDFQKGDIAEGYSVSREKKESFPLTVTSAQKNPTAFYLCASSIGANEKLFFGSGTQLSVL.

The chain has TRBV18 and TRBJ2-5; maybe TRBD1 (6 bases). The ends were cut back, 4 bases at V and 11 bases at J, with 23 bases in the middle. Germline V gene sequence: CDR1 KGHSH, CDR2 LQKENI. The CDR3 runs 15 residues. As DNA, the CDR3 is TGTGCCAGCTCACAACAAGGGGGATCTTCTGTTGAGCAGTACTTC. This translates into CASSQQGGSSVEQYF.

This chain joins TRBV6-1 and TRBJ2-5, with D possibly being TRBD2 (6 bases). Trimming cost V 4 bases and J 1 base, with 16 bases left between them. CDR3 length equals 16 residues. Per the germline V gene, CDR1 is MNHNS and CDR2 is SASEGT. The CDR3 is CASSGGWGGGQETQYF. CDR3 in DNA: TGTGCCAGCAGTGGGGGTTGGGGAGGAGGCCAAGAGACCCAGTACTTC.

The table lists this clone with a count of one. The gene calls are TRBV2 and TRBJ1-1; TRBD1 agrees at 9 bases. Germline CDR1 reads SNHLY; CDR2 reads FYNNEI. The J segment lost 5 bases and the V segment lost 6 bases, leaving 7 bases of the junction unmatched. This CDR3 spans 14 amino acids. DNA for the CDR3: TGTGCCAGCAGGGGACAGGGCGTAGGTACTGAAGCTTTCTTT. Its protein is CASRGQGVGTEAFF.

The V gene is TRBV9, the J gene TRBJ1-1; TRBD1 might be the D (6 bases). Germline CDR1 reads SGDLS; CDR2 reads YYNGEE. This CDR3 spans 14 amino acids. Trimming took 0 bases from V and 1 from J, leaving 7 bases between them. The CDR3 DNA is TGTGCCAGCAGCGTAGGGACAGCGAACACTGAAGCTTTCTTT. Its translation is CASSVGTANTEAFF.

The CDR3 DNA sequence: TGTGCCAGCAGCTTAACCTCGACAGGGGGGAGCACCGGGGAGCTGTTTTTT. Its translation: CASSLTSTGGSTGELFF. This rearrangement joins TRBV7-3 to TRBJ2-2, with 9 bases matching TRBD1. CDR3 length: 17 amino acids. The V gene end was trimmed by 0 bases and the J gene end by 4 bases; junction bases not matched to a gene: 6. Germline CDR1 and CDR2: SGHTA and FQGTGA.

The chain links TRBV5-1 to TRBJ1-1; a possible D gene is TRBD1 (6 bases). The germline gives CDR1 SGHRS, CDR2 YFSETQ. CDR3 size: 16 residues. V shed 3 bases and J shed 1 base, with 16 bases lying between them. The CDR3 reads CASSWGAGGENTEAFF. CDR3 DNA: TGCGCCAGCAGCTGGGGGGCTGGGGGGGAGAACACTGAAGCTTTCTTT.

By its share, this clone is medium-sized. The chain carries TRBV10-2 and TRBJ2-7; possibly TRBD2 for D (6 bases). Germline V lookup: CDR1 WSHSY, CDR2 SAAADI. This CDR3 has 13 residues. Trimming removed 7 bases from V and 3 bases from J, with 13 bases in between. As DNA, the CDR3 is TGCGCCAGCACTGCCGGGAGCTTCTACGAGCAGTACTTC. Translating gives CASTAGSFYEQYF.

The count of this clone is one. The gene calls are TRBV28 and TRBJ1-2; D unclear. The CDR3 totals 17 residues. Per germline, CDR1 MDHEN and CDR2 SYDVKM. Trimming took 2 bases from V and 3 from J, leaving 19 bases between them. CDR3 loop: CASSLGRGTVLDYGYTF. The DNA for the CDR3 is TGTGCCAGCAGTTTAGGTCGGGGAACCGTACTTGACTATGGCTACACCTTC.

This chain joins TRBV7-2 and TRBJ2-3; the match to TRBD2 covers 13 bases. Germline loops: CDR1 SGHTA, CDR2 FQGNSA. CDR3 length equals 17 residues. V lost 5 bases and J lost 0; bases outside the gene matches: 5. Written as DNA, the CDR3 is TGTGCCAGCAGCCGGACTAGCGGGAGCCCTAGCACAGATACGCAGTATTTT. Its translation is CASSRTSGSPSTDTQYF.

The chain recombines TRBV6-1 with TRBJ1-2; D not resolved. CDR1 is MNHNS, CDR2 SASEGT, per germline. V was pared by 10 bases and J by 4 bases, with 13 bases between. This CDR3 region has 12 residues. The CDR3 DNA follows: TGTGCCACTGCCCCCCGGGGCTATGGCTACACCTTC. Translation gives CATAPRGYGYTF.

The chain joins TRBV28 to TRBJ2-2; D is perhaps TRBD2 (5 bases). The CDR3 has 15 amino acids. Per germline, CDR1 MDHEN and CDR2 SYDVKM. Trimming took 2 bases from V and 2 from J, leaving 9 bases between them. CDR3 nucleotides: TGTGCCAGCAGTTTAGGACTCCGTAACACCGGGGAGCTGTTTTTT. Amino acids: CASSLGLRNTGELFF.

The chain recombines TRBV4-3 with TRBJ1-1, with a weak D call TRBD1 (5 bases). Germline assignment: CDR1 LGHNA and CDR2 YSLEER. CDR3 length equals 15 residues. V lost 2 bases to trimming and J lost 1 base, with 11 bases between them. The CDR3 protein is CASSQQLQGNTEAFF. CDR3 coding DNA: TGCGCCAGCAGCCAACAACTTCAGGGGAACACTGAAGCTTTCTTT.